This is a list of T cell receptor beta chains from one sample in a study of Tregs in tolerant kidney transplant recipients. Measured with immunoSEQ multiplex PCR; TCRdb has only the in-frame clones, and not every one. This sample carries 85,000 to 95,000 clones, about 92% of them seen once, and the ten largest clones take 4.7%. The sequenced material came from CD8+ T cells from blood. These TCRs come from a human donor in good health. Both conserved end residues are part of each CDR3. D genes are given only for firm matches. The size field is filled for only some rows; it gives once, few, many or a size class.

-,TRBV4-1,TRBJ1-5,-,TGCGCCAGCAGCATTGGCGTCCACCAGCCCCAGCATTTT,CASSIGVHQPQHF
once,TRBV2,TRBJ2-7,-,TGTGCCAGCAGGAACAAAGCCTACGAGCAGTACTTC,CASRNKAYEQYF
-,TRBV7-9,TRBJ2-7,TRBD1,TGTGCCAGCAGCTTAGAAACAGGGGGCGCACTCAACGAGCAGTACTTC,CASSLETGGALNEQYF
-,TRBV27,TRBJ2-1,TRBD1,TGTGCCAGCAGTTACGGACAGGGCGCCTACAATGAGCAGTTCTTC,CASSYGQGAYNEQFF
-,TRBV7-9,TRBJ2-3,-,TGTGCCAGCACCACGCCGGGGCGAGAAGATACGCAGTATTTT,CASTTPGREDTQYF
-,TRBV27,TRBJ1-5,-,TGTGCCAGCAGCGGGGGGTTTAGCAATCAGCCCCAGCATTTT,CASSGGFSNQPQHF
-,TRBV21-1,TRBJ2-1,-,TGTGCCAGCACTTCACAGGGGGGAAATTACAATGAGCAGTTCTTC,CASTSQGGNYNEQFF
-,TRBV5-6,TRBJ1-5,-,TGTGCCAGCAGCTTGTGGGATCCTCGACAGCCCCAGCATTTT,CASSLWDPRQPQHF
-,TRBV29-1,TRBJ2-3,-,TGCAGCGTTTCGACAGAAAGCACAGATACGCAGTATTTT,CSVSTESTDTQYF
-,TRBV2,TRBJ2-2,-,TGTGCCAGCAGTGTTGAAGGCCCCGGGGAGCTGTTTTTT,CASSVEGPGELFF
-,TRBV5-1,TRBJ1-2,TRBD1,TGCGCCAGCAGCATAGGGACAGGGGCGGACTACACCTTC,CASSIGTGADYTF
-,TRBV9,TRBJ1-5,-,TGTGCCAGCAGCATAGGCGGGGTCGGGCAGCCCCAGCATTTT,CASSIGGVGQPQHF
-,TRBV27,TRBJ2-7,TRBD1,TGTGCCAGCAGTCCGGACAGGGGGCTCTACGAGCAGTACTTC,CASSPDRGLYEQYF
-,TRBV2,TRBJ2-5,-,TGTGCCAGCAACGGACCTGGGGGTCAGGCCAAAGAGACCCAGTACTTC,CASNGPGGQAKETQYF
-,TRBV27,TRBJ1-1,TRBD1,TGTGCCAGCAGTTTAAACAGGGGTGTCACTGAAGCTTTCTTT,CASSLNRGVTEAFF
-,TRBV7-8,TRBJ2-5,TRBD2,TGTGCCAGCAGCTTACTAGCGGGAGTACAAGAGACCCAGTACTTC,CASSLLAGVQETQYF
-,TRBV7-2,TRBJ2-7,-,TGTGCCAGCAGCTTAAGCTTAGCCTACGAGCAGTACTTC,CASSLSLAYEQYF
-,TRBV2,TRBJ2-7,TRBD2,TGTGCCAGCAGTGCTAGCGGGGTGGGGGAGCAGTACTTC,CASSASGVGEQYF
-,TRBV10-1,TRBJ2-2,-,TGCGCCAGCAGTGAGGCGGGAAGGGTGGAAAACACCGGGGAGCTGTTTTTT,CASSEAGRVENTGELFF
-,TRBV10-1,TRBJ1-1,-,TGCGCCAGCAAGGCCGGCAGGTTAAACACTGAAGCTTTCTTT,CASKAGRLNTEAFF
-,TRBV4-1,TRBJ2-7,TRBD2,TGCGCCAGCAGCCAAGCTGGGACTAGCGGGAGGTCTCTTACCTACGAGCAGTACTTC,CASSQAGTSGRSLTYEQYF
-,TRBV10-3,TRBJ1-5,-,TGTGCCATCAGTGAGTACCGGGACAATCAGCCCCAACATTTT,CAISEYRDNQPQHF